Listed below are T cell receptor beta chains from one sample, sequenced in a study of T cells in Graves' hyperthyroidism and ophthalmopathy. Each CDR3 protein gets one entry after TCRdb re-called the multiplex PCR reads with MiXCR. The sample lists some 530,000 distinct CDR3 sequences, approximately 23% occurring once. The sequencing sample was made of blood. Receptor source: a woman between 70 and 85 years old with Graves' ophthalmopathy. Both conserved end residues are part of each CDR3. A D gene is named only where the DNA matches it firmly. Clone sizes are given selectively: once, few, many, or a class where the clone is expanded.

j_call | d_call | v_call | clone_size | cdr3_nt | cdr3_aa
TRBJ2-2 | TRBD2 | TRBV2 | many | TGTGCCAGCAGTGAGGGCGGGAGTTTTACCGGGGAGCTGTTTTTT | CASSEGGSFTGELFF
TRBJ2-1 | . | TRBV19 | few | TGTGACAGGCATCCCTACAATGAGCAGTTCTTC | CDRHPYNEQFF
TRBJ1-4 | TRBD1 | TRBV29-1 | . | TGCAGCGTTCCTGGCGGACAGGGATTTGAAAAACTGTTTTTT | CSVPGGQGFEKLFF
TRBJ1-2 | . | TRBV6-1 | few | TGTGCCAGCAGAAGGGGACGGCTCTATGGCTACACCTTC | CASRRGRLYGYTF
TRBJ1-2 | . | TRBV19 | . | TGTGCCAGTAGTATCCTAACAGGAGTGGGAAACTATGGCTACACCTTC | CASSILTGVGNYGYTF
TRBJ2-2 | . | TRBV12-5 | few | TGTGCTAGTGGTTTGGGACAGGCCACTAGCGTGACGAACACCGGGGAGCTGTTTTTT | CASGLGQATSVTNTGELFF
TRBJ1-4 | . | TRBV6-1 | . | TGTGCCAGCAGTCAGGGGCCTAATGAAAAACTGTTTTTT | CASSQGPNEKLFF
TRBJ2-1 | . | TRBV5-1 | . | TGCGCCAGTCCTCTACGGGAGTCGAACAATGAGCAGTTCTTC | CASPLRESNNEQFF
TRBJ2-7 | TRBD2 | TRBV20-1 | . | TGCAGTCCCCAACCGGGACTAGCTGGTTACGAGCAGTACTTC | CSPQPGLAGYEQYF
TRBJ1-1 | . | TRBV7-9 | . | TGTGCCAGCAGCCCAGCGGACACTGAAGCTTTCTTT | CASSPADTEAFF
TRBJ2-3 | TRBD2 | TRBV25-1 | . | TGTGCCAGCAGGGGACTAGACAGCACAGATACGCAGTATTTT | CASRGLDSTDTQYF